The 19 T cell receptor beta chains below all came from one sample that was sequenced in a study of Ad26.COV2.S vaccination and SARS-CoV-2 variants. Treatment noted: some 19 received Ad26.COV2.S at low or high dose, single or two shots; several received placebo; per-sample allocation not given. Specimen acquisition occurred on day 63 following the initial vaccine or placebo injection. The data were produced by immunoSEQ multiplex PCR, yet TCRdb's version contains in-frame clones alone and is incomplete. The table has around 300,000 clones, 80% to 90% seen once; the top ten hold about 10%. Sample: peripheral blood, taken in a trial of Ad26.COV2.S vaccine versus placebo. These receptors originate from a person aged 18-60 years who received the Ad26.COV2.S COVID-19 vaccine or a placebo.

The rearrangement links TRBV11-3 to TRBJ2-2, with no clear D. Looked up from germline, CDR1 is SGHNT and CDR2 is YENEEA. The germline V and J ends were trimmed by 5 bases and 2 bases, with 6 bases remaining between them. The CDR3 contains 13 residues. The CDR3 DNA reads TGTGCCAGCAGCCCCCTTAACACCGGGGAGCTGTTTTTT. This codes for CASSPLNTGELFF.

The chain joins TRBV29-1 to TRBJ1-2, with D perhaps TRBD1 (5 bases). Trimming took off 3 bases at V and 3 bases at J, with 11 bases between the two ends. The CDR3 is 13 residues long. CDR1 and CDR2 (germline): SQVTM, ANQGSEA. The CDR3: CSVDGREDYGYTF. The CDR3 DNA reads as TGCAGCGTTGACGGCAGGGAGGACTATGGCTACACCTTC.

The chain employs TRBV2 and TRBJ2-7; TRBD2 aligns across 8 bases. The germline V gene encodes CDR1 SNHLY and CDR2 FYNNEI. The CDR3 spans 15 residues. Trimming at V came to 7 bases and at J to 6 bases, leaving 14 bases not matched to a gene. CDR3 bases: TGTGCCAGCAAATACAGTGGGGCCGCGGGAGGCGAGCAGTACTTC. Amino acid sequence: CASKYSGAAGGEQYF.

The V gene is TRBV6-2 or TRBV6-3, the J gene TRBJ1-5, with D uncertain. Germline assignment: CDR1 MNHEY and CDR2 SVGEGT. Trimming took off 0 bases at V and 9 bases at J, with 12 bases between the two ends. The CDR3 covers 14 residues. The CDR3 DNA sequence: TGTGCCAGCAGTTACTCGTTTGTCAGGAGGCCCCAGCATTTT. This sequence encodes CASSYSFVRRPQHF.

The rearrangement joins TRBV4-3 to TRBJ2-1, with 11 nucleotides matching TRBD2. The CDR3 loop spans 21 amino acids. J lost 0 bases, V lost 3 bases, and 16 bases had no gene match. The germline V gene encodes CDR1 LGHNA and CDR2 YSLEER. The CDR3 DNA reads as TGCGCCAGCAGCCATGCTTACACCGGGACTAGCGGACGAACCTCCTACAATGAGCAGTTCTTC. Its translation is CASSHAYTGTSGRTSYNEQFF.

The rearrangement links TRBV24-1 to TRBJ2-3; TRBD2 matches at 9 bases. In germline, CDR1 is KGHDR, CDR2 SFDVKD. This CDR3 has 15 residues. V lost 7 bases and J lost 1; bases outside the gene matches: 5. The CDR3 bases are TGTGCCACCAGGGGCCGCGGGGGGGGCACAGATACGCAGTATTTT. Translation gives CATRGRGGGTDTQYF.

J is TRBJ1-2 and V is TRBV9; D unresolved. Germline assignment: CDR1 SGDLS and CDR2 YYNGEE. The V end was cut by 0 bases, the J end by 4 bases, with 7 bases between. CDR3 length: 13 residues. CDR3 protein: CASSVGVGYGYTF. For the CDR3, the DNA is TGTGCCAGCAGCGTAGGGGTGGGCTATGGCTACACCTTC.

The J gene is TRBJ2-5, the V gene TRBV6-2 or TRBV6-3, with D possibly matching TRBD2 (7 bases). Deletions cut 3 bases from V and 0 bases from J, with 11 bases between. This CDR3 contains 15 residues. From germline, CDR1 is MNHEY and CDR2 SVGEGT. CDR3 amino acids: CASSYAGAYQETQYF. The CDR3 nucleotides read TGTGCCAGCAGTTATGCGGGGGCGTACCAAGAGACCCAGTACTTC.

This chain links TRBV28 with TRBJ2-5; TRBD2 agrees at 11 bases. Germline CDR1 is MDHEN and CDR2 is SYDVKM. This CDR3 is built from 15 residues. Trimming removed 7 bases from V and 5 bases from J; junction bases left unmatched: 9. The CDR3, as DNA: TGTGCCAGCACTTCACTAGCGGGAGCTGGTGAGACCCAGTACTTC. Translating it yields CASTSLAGAGETQYF.

V gene TRBV7-6 combines with J gene TRBJ2-1; no firm D call. The V end lost 1 base, the J end lost 0 bases, and 7 bases lay between the germline ends. Germline V gene lookup returns CDR1 SGHVS and CDR2 FNYEAQ. CDR3 size: 15 residues. The CDR3 spells CASSLGGVSYNEQFF. CDR3 bases: TGTGCCAGCAGCTTAGGAGGAGTCTCCTACAATGAGCAGTTCTTC. The variable domain in full, with the rest retrieved from reference TRBV7-6 and TRBJ2-1, is GAGVSQSPRYKVTKRGQDVALRCDPISGHVSLYWYRQALGQGPEFLTYFNYEAQQDKSGLPNDRFSAERPEGSISTLTIQRTEQRDSAMYRCASSLGGVSYNEQFFGPGTRLTVL.

The chain links TRBV28 to TRBJ1-1; 9 nucleotides agree with TRBD1. The CDR3 runs to 22 residues. The V gene's germline CDR1 is MDHEN and CDR2 SYDVKM. V was pared by 5 bases and J by 1 base, with 26 bases of the junction left unmatched. The CDR3 here is CASSRGLSPKQGAVKKNTEAFF. CDR3 sequence (DNA): TGTGCCAGCAGTCGCGGGTTATCCCCAAAACAGGGGGCGGTTAAAAAGAACACTGAAGCTTTCTTT.

The chain combines TRBV19 with TRBJ2-1; TRBD2 aligns across 9 bases. The germline V gene encodes CDR1 LNHDA and CDR2 SQIVND (reference sequence). The CDR3 contains 15 residues. Trimming at V came to 3 bases and at J to 7 bases, leaving 7 bases not matched to a gene. CDR3 region: CASSILAGNRNEQFF. For the CDR3, the DNA is TGTGCCAGTAGTATCCTAGCGGGAAATAGGAATGAGCAGTTCTTC.

The sample holds a few counts of this clone. The CDR3 bases are TGTGCCAGCAGAGACCCGATCCTGACATACGAGCAGTACTTC. Its translation is CASRDPILTYEQYF. The chain employs TRBV6-5 and TRBJ2-7; D is unresolved. V lost 6 bases, J lost 4 bases, and 16 bases lay in between. Looked up from germline, CDR1 is MNHEY and CDR2 is SVGAGI. The CDR3 runs 14 residues.

V usage is TRBV30 and J usage is TRBJ2-3; the D gene is possibly TRBD1 (5 bases). The CDR3 spans 15 residues. Trimming cost V 1 base and J 4 bases, with 15 bases left between them. Germline V gives CDR1 GTSNPN, CDR2 SVGIG (reference sequence). CDR3 loop: CAWSGPRVAADTQYF. The CDR3 nucleotides are TGTGCCTGGAGTGGGCCCAGGGTGGCCGCAGATACGCAGTATTTT.

The chain couples TRBV7-2 to TRBJ2-4; D is unresolved. Germline CDR1 SGHTA, CDR2 FQGNSA. There are 14 residues in the CDR3. V lost 1 base and J 8 bases, leaving 12 bases between the germline ends. CDR3 sequence reads: CASSLGPSGDIQYF. In DNA form, the CDR3 reads TGTGCCAGCAGCTTAGGTCCATCAGGAGACATTCAGTACTTC.

This clone was detected only once. The V gene is TRBV2, the J gene TRBJ2-7; TRBD1 is a possible D gene (6 bases). The V gene's germline CDR1 is SNHLY and CDR2 FYNNEI. Trimming pared 6 bases from V and 0 bases from J, leaving 18 bases between. The CDR3 extends over 16 amino acids. This CDR3 is CASSDTTGLSSYEQYF. As DNA, the CDR3 is TGTGCCAGCAGCGATACTACAGGGTTGAGCTCCTACGAGCAGTACTTC.

The chain couples TRBV27 to TRBJ1-5, with D hard to call. Germline V gives CDR1 MNHEY, CDR2 SMNVEV (reference sequence). The CDR3 contains 19 residues. V lost 2 bases to trimming and J lost 0 bases, with 20 bases between them. In DNA, the CDR3 is TGTGCCAGCAGTTTAGTGACTCCTGGGGATGGTTATAGCAATCAGCCCCAGCATTTT. Its protein product is CASSLVTPGDGYSNQPQHF.

This clone was detected only a few times. The chain couples TRBV6-2 or TRBV6-3 to TRBJ1-4; TRBD1 matches 9 bases. J lost 8 bases, V lost 4 bases, and 5 bases had no gene match. The V gene's germline CDR1 is MNHEY and CDR2 SVGEGT. The CDR3 is 14 residues long. The CDR3 sequence is CASSSGTGNEKLFF. CDR3 bases: TGTGCCAGCAGTTCCGGGACAGGGAACGAAAAACTGTTTTTT.

The chain combines TRBV18 with TRBJ1-5; D is undetermined. Trimming cost V 4 bases and J 7 bases, with 11 bases left between them. Germline-derived CDR1 and CDR2 are KGHSH and LQKENI. CDR3 length: 13 amino acids. The CDR3 coding sequence is TGTGCCAGCTCACTTGATATTTCACAGCCCCAGCATTTT. Residues: CASSLDISQPQHF.